The T cell receptor (beta chain) described here comes from a study of monozygotic twins with inflammatory bowel disease. The CDR3 sequence is 14 residues long. CDR1 and CDR2 from the germline V gene are DFQATT and SNEGSKA (reference sequence). With the 5' RACE reads reprocessed, TCRdb shows one record per CDR3 protein and no DNA. Recorded for this sample: just over 300,000 distinct CDR3 sequences. This rearrangement joins TRBV20-1 to TRBJ1-1. The sequence was obtained from a human donor with ulcerative colitis or Crohn's disease, or a healthy co-twin of an affected twin (not recorded which). The sequencing sample was made of blood. CDR3 in amino acids: CSAPVAGREVEAFF.